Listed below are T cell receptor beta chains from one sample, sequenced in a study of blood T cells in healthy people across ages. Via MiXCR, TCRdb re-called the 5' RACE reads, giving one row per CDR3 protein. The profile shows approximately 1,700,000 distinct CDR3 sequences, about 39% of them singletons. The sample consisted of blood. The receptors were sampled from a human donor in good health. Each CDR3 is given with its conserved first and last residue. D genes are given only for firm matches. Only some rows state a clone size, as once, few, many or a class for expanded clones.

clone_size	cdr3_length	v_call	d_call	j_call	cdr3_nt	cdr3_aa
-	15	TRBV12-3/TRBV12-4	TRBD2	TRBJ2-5	TGTGCCAGCAGTCCCGGGACTACTTACCAAGAGACCCAGTACTTC	CASSPGTTYQETQYF
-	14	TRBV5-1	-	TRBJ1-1	TGCGCCAGCAGCCGAGGACAAGATTTCGCTGAAGCTTTCTTT	CASSRGQDFAEAFF
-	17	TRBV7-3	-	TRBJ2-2	TGTGCCAGCAGCTTAAACCCCGGGCAGGGAATAGCCGGGGAGCTGTTTTTT	CASSLNPGQGIAGELFF
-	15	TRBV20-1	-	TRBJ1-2	TGCAGTGCTAGAGTTCAGGGACTGGGGAACTATGGCTACACCTTC	CSARVQGLGNYGYTF
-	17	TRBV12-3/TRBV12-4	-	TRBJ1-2	TGTGCCAGCAGTTCTTTGGTACTTGCTGGTACACCCTATGGCTACACCTTC	CASSSLVLAGTPYGYTF
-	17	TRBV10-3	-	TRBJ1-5	TGTGCCATCAGTGAGTCAGGGGAGGGTATTAGCAATCAGCCCCAGCATTTT	CAISESGEGISNQPQHF
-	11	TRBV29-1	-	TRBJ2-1	TGCAGCGCCGGCACAGACAATGAGCAGTTCTTC	CSAGTDNEQFF
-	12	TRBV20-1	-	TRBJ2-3	TGCAGTGCAGGGGGGGACACAGATACGCAGTATTTT	CSAGGDTDTQYF
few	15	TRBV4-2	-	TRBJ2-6	TGTGCCAGCAGCCAAGCGACTGCAGGGGCCAACGTCCTGACTTTC	CASSQATAGANVLTF
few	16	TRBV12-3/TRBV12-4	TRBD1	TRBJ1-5	TGTGCCAGCAGTTTAGAAGGGACAGGGGGCAGACAGCCCCAGCATTTT	CASSLEGTGGRQPQHF
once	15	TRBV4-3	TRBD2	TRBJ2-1	TGCGCCAGCAGCCGCGGGGGGGCCCTGGGTAATGAGCAGTTCTTC	CASSRGGALGNEQFF
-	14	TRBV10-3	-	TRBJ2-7	TGTGCCATCAAGGAGGACAGATCCTTCAACGAGCAGTACTTC	CAIKEDRSFNEQYF
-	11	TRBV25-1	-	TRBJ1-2	TGTGCCACCCAAAGCAAGAATGGCTACACCTTC	CATQSKNGYTF
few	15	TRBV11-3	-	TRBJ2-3	TGTGCCAGCAGCTTAGGCCCGTTTGATTCGGATACGCAGTATTTT	CASSLGPFDSDTQYF
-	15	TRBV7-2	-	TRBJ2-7	TGTGCCAGCAGCTTAATGGGACGAAGCGCCTACGAGCAGTACTTC	CASSLMGRSAYEQYF
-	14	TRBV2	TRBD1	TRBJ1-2	TGTGCCAGCAGCACAGGGGTACTTATTGGTGGCTACACCTTC	CASSTGVLIGGYTF
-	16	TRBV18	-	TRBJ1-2	TGTGCCAGCTCACCAGGGCAGGTCTTAACGTCGGGAGGCTACACCTTC	CASSPGQVLTSGGYTF
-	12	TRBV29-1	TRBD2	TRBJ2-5	TGCAGCGCTAGCGGCCTCCAAGAGACCCAGTACTTC	CSASGLQETQYF
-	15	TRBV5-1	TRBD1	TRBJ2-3	TGCGCCAGCAGCTTAGTCAGGGGGCGACCAGATACGCAGTATTTT	CASSLVRGRPDTQYF
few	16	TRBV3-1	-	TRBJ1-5	TGTGCCAGCAGCCAAGGAGGTCTGGGGTTGAGTCAGCCCCAGCATTTT	CASSQGGLGLSQPQHF
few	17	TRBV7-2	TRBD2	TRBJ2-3	TGTGCCAGCAGCTTACCTAGCGGGGTGTGGGGCACAGATACGCAGTATTTT	CASSLPSGVWGTDTQYF
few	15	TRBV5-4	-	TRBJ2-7	TGTGCCAGCAGCTTACCAGGACAGCCTTCCTACGAGCAGTACTTC	CASSLPGQPSYEQYF